The rows below give T cell receptor beta chains drawn from one sample of a study of Ad26.COV2.S vaccination and SARS-CoV-2 variants. Clones were read by immunoSEQ multiplex PCR, and TCRdb kept only the in-frame ones, dropping some. Of 400,000 to 500,000 clones in the sample, 85% to 90% were seen once. Specimen: peripheral blood, collected in a trial of Ad26.COV2.S vaccine versus placebo. All receptors derive from a person between 18 and 60 years old who received the Ad26.COV2.S COVID-19 vaccine or a placebo. CDR3s include the opening cysteine and the closing phenylalanine or tryptophan. Fields, in order: clone size, D gene, J gene, V gene, CDR3 length, CDR3 DNA, CDR3 protein. D genes are given only for firm matches. Size is omitted from some rows. Given values are once, few, many or a class for expanded clones.

abundance: .; d_gene: TRBD2; j_gene: TRBJ2-5; v_gene: TRBV19; len: 16; CDR3nt: TGTGCCAGTAGTATGGCTAGCGGGGGGACAAGAGAGACCCAGTACTTC; CDR3aa: CASSMASGGTRETQYF
abundance: .; d_gene: .; j_gene: TRBJ2-5; v_gene: TRBV6-2/TRBV6-3; len: 12; CDR3nt: TGTGCCAGCAGTACTAGTCGTAAGACCCAGTACTTC; CDR3aa: CASSTSRKTQYF
abundance: once; d_gene: TRBD1; j_gene: TRBJ1-4; v_gene: TRBV28; len: 14; CDR3nt: TGTGCCAGCAGTTTTGGACAGGCTAATGAAAAACTGTTTTTT; CDR3aa: CASSFGQANEKLFF
abundance: few; d_gene: .; j_gene: TRBJ1-1; v_gene: TRBV27; len: 15; CDR3nt: TGTGCCAGCAGTTTATTGCTCGGAGGGGACACTGAAGCTTTCTTT; CDR3aa: CASSLLLGGDTEAFF
abundance: .; d_gene: .; j_gene: TRBJ2-2; v_gene: TRBV7-8; len: 16; CDR3nt: TGTGCCAGCAGCTTAAGATTGGGGAGGAACACCGGGGAGCTGTTTTTT; CDR3aa: CASSLRLGRNTGELFF
abundance: .; d_gene: .; j_gene: TRBJ2-3; v_gene: TRBV5-1; len: 15; CDR3nt: TGCGCCAGCAGCTTCACCCGGGGGAGTTCAGATACGCAGTATTTT; CDR3aa: CASSFTRGSSDTQYF
abundance: .; d_gene: TRBD1; j_gene: TRBJ1-3; v_gene: TRBV14; len: 18; CDR3nt: TGTGCCAGCAGCCAAGATATCCGGGACAGAGGGTCTGGAAACACCATATATTTT; CDR3aa: CASSQDIRDRGSGNTIYF
abundance: .; d_gene: TRBD2; j_gene: TRBJ2-3; v_gene: TRBV7-6; len: 20; CDR3nt: TGTGCCAGCAGCCCCCTGGCTCCCGGGACTAGCGGGGGGACCACAGATACGCAGTATTTT; CDR3aa: CASSPLAPGTSGGTTDTQYF
abundance: .; d_gene: .; j_gene: TRBJ1-2; v_gene: TRBV7-9; len: 14; CDR3nt: TGTGCCAGCAGCCTCCTAAGCCCGGTCCCTGGCTACACCTTC; CDR3aa: CASSLLSPVPGYTF
abundance: .; d_gene: TRBD1; j_gene: TRBJ1-5; v_gene: TRBV5-6; len: 15; CDR3nt: TGTGCCAGCAGCCCGAGGACAGGCCGCAATCAGCCCCAGCATTTT; CDR3aa: CASSPRTGRNQPQHF
abundance: .; d_gene: TRBD1; j_gene: TRBJ1-1; v_gene: TRBV19; len: 17; CDR3nt: TGTGCCAGTAGTGCCTACAGGGGGGTAGTCTTGAACACTGAAGCTTTCTTT; CDR3aa: CASSAYRGVVLNTEAFF
abundance: once; d_gene: TRBD2; j_gene: TRBJ2-3; v_gene: TRBV7-3; len: 15; CDR3nt: TGTGCCAGCAGCTTTGGACGGGGGGGCACAGATACGCAGTATTTT; CDR3aa: CASSFGRGGTDTQYF
abundance: .; d_gene: TRBD2; j_gene: TRBJ2-7; v_gene: TRBV7-2; len: 15; CDR3nt: TGTGCCAGCAGCCCCGCTAGCGGGGGGCCCTACGAGCAGTACTTC; CDR3aa: CASSPASGGPYEQYF
abundance: .; d_gene: .; j_gene: TRBJ1-1; v_gene: TRBV5-4; len: 14; CDR3nt: TGTGCCAGCAGCGCAGGACAGTTGAACACTGAAGCTTTCTTT; CDR3aa: CASSAGQLNTEAFF
abundance: few; d_gene: .; j_gene: TRBJ2-2; v_gene: TRBV29-1; len: 14; CDR3nt: TGCAGCGTTGCTGGGACTGGGAACACCGGGGAGCTGTTTTTT; CDR3aa: CSVAGTGNTGELFF
abundance: once; d_gene: .; j_gene: TRBJ2-5; v_gene: TRBV4-1; len: 13; CDR3nt: TGCGCCAGCAGCGAACGGGGGGCGGAGACCCAGTACTTC; CDR3aa: CASSERGAETQYF
abundance: .; d_gene: .; j_gene: TRBJ2-2; v_gene: TRBV19; len: 13; CDR3nt: TGTGCCAGTAGTCTGGGGGAAACCGGGGAGCTGTTTTTT; CDR3aa: CASSLGETGELFF
abundance: .; d_gene: .; j_gene: TRBJ1-1; v_gene: TRBV7-2; len: 15; CDR3nt: TGTGCCAGCAGCTTAGGCGTGGGACAGAACACTGAAGCTTTCTTT; CDR3aa: CASSLGVGQNTEAFF
abundance: few; d_gene: .; j_gene: TRBJ2-7; v_gene: TRBV4-2; len: 17; CDR3nt: TGTGCCAGCAGCCAAGTCAAAACCAGGGTAATCATGGGCGAGCAGTACTTC; CDR3aa: CASSQVKTRVIMGEQYF
abundance: once; d_gene: TRBD2; j_gene: TRBJ2-1; v_gene: TRBV11-2; len: 19; CDR3nt: TGTGCCAGCAGCTCTGGAACCATACTAGCGGGGGGGCGCCCCAATGAGCAGTTCTTC; CDR3aa: CASSSGTILAGGRPNEQFF
abundance: .; d_gene: TRBD1; j_gene: TRBJ2-1; v_gene: TRBV29-1; len: 13; CDR3nt: TGCAGCGTCGCCTGGGACAGTTACAATGAGCAGTTCTTC; CDR3aa: CSVAWDSYNEQFF
abundance: .; d_gene: TRBD2; j_gene: TRBJ2-7; v_gene: TRBV7-9; len: 15; CDR3nt: TGTGCCAGCAGCTCGGTAGCGGGGGGGCACTACGAGCAGTACTTC; CDR3aa: CASSSVAGGHYEQYF
abundance: .; d_gene: .; j_gene: TRBJ1-5; v_gene: TRBV4-3; len: 14; CDR3nt: TGCGCCAGCAGCCGAGGACAGTACAATCAGCCCCAGCATTTT; CDR3aa: CASSRGQYNQPQHF
abundance: .; d_gene: TRBD1; j_gene: TRBJ1-1; v_gene: TRBV19; len: 18; CDR3nt: TGTGCCAGTAGTATCAGTTCGGGACAGGGCTATTTCGTCACTGAAGCTTTCTTT; CDR3aa: CASSISSGQGYFVTEAFF
abundance: .; d_gene: TRBD1; j_gene: TRBJ2-7; v_gene: TRBV11-2; len: 14; CDR3nt: TGTGCCAGCAGCTTAGTGACAGGGGGATACGAGCAGTACTTC; CDR3aa: CASSLVTGGYEQYF
abundance: .; d_gene: .; j_gene: TRBJ1-2; v_gene: TRBV12-3/TRBV12-4; len: 13; CDR3nt: TGTGCCAGCAGCTGGACGGGAAACTATGGCTACACCTTC; CDR3aa: CASSWTGNYGYTF
abundance: .; d_gene: .; j_gene: TRBJ1-2; v_gene: TRBV28; len: 17; CDR3nt: TGTGCCAGCAGTATCCTCAGCGGGACACAAAATAACTATGGCTACACCTTC; CDR3aa: CASSILSGTQNNYGYTF
abundance: .; d_gene: .; j_gene: TRBJ1-6; v_gene: TRBV6-6; len: 14; CDR3nt: TGTGCCAGCAGTTACCCGGGACCCAATTCACCCCTCCACTTT; CDR3aa: CASSYPGPNSPLHF
abundance: .; d_gene: TRBD2; j_gene: TRBJ2-5; v_gene: TRBV29-1; len: 13; CDR3nt: TGCAGCGTCGACCGGACTAGCTTGGAGACCCAGTACTTC; CDR3aa: CSVDRTSLETQYF
abundance: .; d_gene: .; j_gene: TRBJ1-1; v_gene: TRBV2; len: 11; CDR3nt: TGTGCCAGCCTTAATGGGAATGAAGCTTTCTTT; CDR3aa: CASLNGNEAFF
abundance: .; d_gene: TRBD1; j_gene: TRBJ1-2; v_gene: TRBV7-3; len: 13; CDR3nt: TGTGCCAGCAGCCTCCAGGACAGGGCTGGCTACACCTTC; CDR3aa: CASSLQDRAGYTF
abundance: .; d_gene: .; j_gene: TRBJ2-1; v_gene: TRBV11-1; len: 11; CDR3nt: TGTGCCAGCAGCTACAATGGTGAGCAGTTCTTC; CDR3aa: CASSYNGEQFF
abundance: .; d_gene: .; j_gene: TRBJ1-5; v_gene: TRBV7-8; len: 12; CDR3nt: TGTGCCAGCAGCTTGTCCCGTGGGCCCCAGCATTTT; CDR3aa: CASSLSRGPQHF
abundance: .; d_gene: .; j_gene: TRBJ1-2; v_gene: TRBV9; len: 12; CDR3nt: TGTGCCAGCAGATCGACTCTTGGTGGCTACACCTTC; CDR3aa: CASRSTLGGYTF
abundance: .; d_gene: .; j_gene: TRBJ2-2; v_gene: TRBV5-1; len: 14; CDR3nt: TGCGCCAGCAGCTTCCCAGGCGACACCGGGGAGCTGTTTTTT; CDR3aa: CASSFPGDTGELFF
abundance: .; d_gene: TRBD2; j_gene: TRBJ2-5; v_gene: TRBV7-9; len: 16; CDR3nt: TGTGCCAGCTCTCGCATAGCGGGGGGCCCGGGAGAGACCCAGTACTTC; CDR3aa: CASSRIAGGPGETQYF
abundance: .; d_gene: TRBD2; j_gene: TRBJ2-3; v_gene: TRBV6-5; len: 15; CDR3nt: TGTGCCAGCAGTTACTCGGGACTAGGCACAGATACGCAGTATTTT; CDR3aa: CASSYSGLGTDTQYF
abundance: .; d_gene: .; j_gene: TRBJ1-6; v_gene: TRBV7-9; len: 15; CDR3nt: TGTGCCAGCAGCTTAGTGATGAGGGGGTTCGGTCCCCTCCACTTT; CDR3aa: CASSLVMRGFGPLHF
abundance: .; d_gene: TRBD1; j_gene: TRBJ1-2; v_gene: TRBV19; len: 16; CDR3nt: TGTGCCAGTAGTATGATAAGGGACAGTGGAAACTATGGCTACACCTTC; CDR3aa: CASSMIRDSGNYGYTF
abundance: .; d_gene: TRBD1; j_gene: TRBJ2-7; v_gene: TRBV7-9; len: 16; CDR3nt: TGTGCCAGCAGCTTAGCGCGGACAGGGAGCACCTACGAGCAGTACTTC; CDR3aa: CASSLARTGSTYEQYF
abundance: .; d_gene: .; j_gene: TRBJ1-1; v_gene: TRBV5-6; len: 14; CDR3nt: TGTGCCAGCAGCCCCCAAGGACAGTACACTGAAGCTTTCTTT; CDR3aa: CASSPQGQYTEAFF
abundance: .; d_gene: TRBD1; j_gene: TRBJ1-5; v_gene: TRBV28; len: 12; CDR3nt: TGTGCCGGGGGCAGGGGGAATCAGCCCCAGCATTTT; CDR3aa: CAGGRGNQPQHF
abundance: .; d_gene: .; j_gene: TRBJ1-1; v_gene: TRBV4-1; len: 13; CDR3nt: TGCGCCAGCAGCCAAGTTGGGGGGACTGAAGCTTTCTTT; CDR3aa: CASSQVGGTEAFF
abundance: .; d_gene: .; j_gene: TRBJ1-2; v_gene: TRBV6-5; len: 14; CDR3nt: TGTGCCAGCAGTCCCCGGGGGGTTGGATATGGCTACACCTTC; CDR3aa: CASSPRGVGYGYTF
abundance: .; d_gene: .; j_gene: TRBJ1-5; v_gene: TRBV5-4; len: 14; CDR3nt: TGTGCCAGCAGCTTGGGTTCCCGCAATCAGCCCCAGCATTTT; CDR3aa: CASSLGSRNQPQHF